Included here is one TCR beta chain sequence, with context. No antigen is known for it. There were no recent acute infections or vaccinations among the donors, who were healthy HIV-negative adults. These data belong to a study of shared clonotypes between healthy human individuals. Study summary: Donor composition was a couple of women and three men, aged 18 to 49.

Original methodology: ImmunoSEQ supplied junction-only sequences lacking quality scores, so filtering was different. Produced via immunoSEQ multiplex PCR; TCRdb's table is partial and in-frame only. That table is the source of V, J and clone size, and D and trimming were worked out from the DNA. The sample lists about 1 million clones, 65% to 75% occurring once. Study-wide results and limits: Despite large depth, sorted-subset datasets appeared incompletely sequenced.

Per the germline V gene, CDR1 is SGHTA and CDR2 is FQGNSA. The CDR3 is 14 amino acids. V lost 5 bases to trimming and J lost 7 bases; unmatched junction nucleotides: 10. The sample taken for sequencing was memory CD4+ T cells sorted from blood. Documented subset: CD45RA-negative fraction. The rearrangement joins TRBV7-2 to TRBJ1-1, with TRBD1 identical over 7 bases. The sequence was obtained from a man aged 18 to 35 in good health. The CDR3 here is CASSKQGNAHEAFF. The CDR3 DNA is TGTGCCAGCAGCAAACAGGGGAACGCCCATGAAGCTTTCTTT. The entire variable domain, with the rest obtained from reference TRBV7-2 and TRBJ1-1, is as follows: GAGVSQSPSNKVTEKGKDVELRCDPISGHTALYWYRQSLGQGLEFLIYFQGNSAPDKSGLPSDRFSAERTGGSVSTLTIQRTQQEDSAVYLCASSKQGNAHEAFFGQGTRLTVV.